Each of the 16 T cell receptor beta chains below was sequenced from the same sample in a study of cytomegalovirus exposure and HLA in healthy donors. The PCR ran on 60 Vbeta and 13 Jbeta primers. TCRdb keeps only in-frame clones here, not all; method: immunoSEQ multiplex PCR. The sample contains hundreds of thousands of clones, 70% of which appear only once. The material sequenced was PBMCs. The receptors come from a man aged 40-49 years in good health and CMV-seropositive.

The rearrangement joins TRBV4-2 to TRBJ2-1, with 7 bases matching TRBD1. From germline, CDR1 is LGHNA and CDR2 YNFKEQ. J lost 4 bases, V lost 0 bases, and 6 bases had no gene match. The CDR3 loop spans 16 amino acids. The CDR3, as DNA: TGTGCCAGCAGCCAAGAAGACAGGGAAGCGTACAATGAGCAGTTCTTC. This translates into CASSQEDREAYNEQFF.

The CDR3 is CASSLLAAGEQYF. DNA for the CDR3: TGTGCCAGCAGCTTGTTAGCCGCGGGGGAGCAGTACTTC. The rearrangement links TRBV5-6 to TRBJ2-5, with TRBD2 identical over 7 bases. The CDR3 is made up of 13 amino acids. Germline V gives CDR1 SGHDT, CDR2 YYEEEE. The trim removed 1 base at V and 11 bases at J, leaving 8 bases unmatched.

The genes are TRBV6-5 and TRBJ2-1; D gene unclear. Germline CDR1 and CDR2: MNHEY and SVGAGI. The CDR3 runs 15 residues. Trimming left V 5 bases short and J 9 bases short, with 20 bases between. The CDR3 nucleotides are TGTGCCAGCAGTCTTCCCTCCACACCGAACAGTGAGCAGTTCTTC. This gives the protein CASSLPSTPNSEQFF.

This chain uses TRBV7-8 with TRBJ2-3, with TRBD2 identical over 12 bases. Per germline, CDR1 SGHVS and CDR2 FQNEAQ. J was trimmed by 4 bases and V by 4 bases; bases with no gene match: 6. This CDR3 is 16 amino acids long. The CDR3 reads CASSSLAGGSSDTQYF. CDR3 sequence (DNA): TGTGCCAGCAGCTCACTAGCGGGGGGTAGTTCAGATACGCAGTATTTT.

CDR3 protein: CASSAEQITGELFF. The CDR3, as DNA: TGTGCCAGCAGTGCAGAACAGATCACCGGGGAGCTGTTTTTT. This chain joins TRBV2 and TRBJ2-2; D not certain. V lost 4 bases, J lost 4 bases, and 10 bases lay in between. The CDR3 has 14 residues. CDR1 is SNHLY and CDR2 is FYNNEI in the germline V gene.

Written as DNA, the CDR3 is TGCGCCAGCAGCCAAGAGGAGGAGGGGTATCGTGAGACCCAGTACTTC. Its protein is CASSQEEEGYRETQYF. V and J are TRBV4-3 and TRBJ2-5, with TRBD2 as a possible D gene (6 bases). V was cut by 0 bases and J by 5 bases, with 16 bases left in between. CDR1 LGHNA and CDR2 YSLEER come from the germline V gene. The CDR3 runs 16 residues.

About this clone itself: Different DNA sequences within this sample yield the same CDR3. The CDR3 loop is CASRGPSTDTQYF. In DNA, the CDR3 is TGTGCCAGCAGGGGGCCTAGCACAGATACGCAGTATTTT. J is TRBJ2-3 and V is TRBV6-6, with D possibly TRBD1 on 5 matching bases. CDR1 is MNHNY, CDR2 SVGAGI, per germline (reference sequence). The CDR3 spans 13 residues. The V end was cut by 6 bases, the J end by 0 bases, with 7 bases between.

The V gene is TRBV19, the J gene TRBJ2-2; unclear D gene. The V gene lost 0 bases and the J gene lost 3 bases, with 8 bases spanning the gap. This CDR3 has 15 amino acids. Germline V CDR1 and CDR2: LNHDA, SQIVND (reference sequence). The CDR3 here is CASSIDFGYTGELFF. CDR3 DNA: TGTGCCAGTAGTATAGATTTCGGTTACACCGGGGAGCTGTTTTTT.

Points on this clone: A read error may produce the germline difference seen at one junction end. V is TRBV7-9 and J is TRBJ2-7, with TRBD1 identical over 7 bases. Germline CDR1 and CDR2: SEHNR and FQNEAQ (reference sequence). CDR3 size: 15 residues. As DNA, the CDR3 is TGTTCCAGCAGCTCACCCAGGGACAGATCATACGAGCAGTACTTC. Its translation is CSSSSPRDRSYEQYF.

The V call is TRBV4-1, the J call TRBJ2-7; 8 nucleotides align to TRBD2. The germline V gene encodes CDR1 MGHRA and CDR2 YSYEKL. With 3 bases clipped from V and 1 base from J, the junction kept 11 bases outside the gene matches. This CDR3 contains 17 residues. The CDR3 DNA sequence: TGCGCCAGCAGCCAGGCCAAAGCGGGGGTTCCTTCCTACGAGCAGTACTTC. Translating it yields CASSQAKAGVPSYEQYF.

The V call is TRBV27, the J call TRBJ2-2; D unclear. Germline loops: CDR1 MNHEY, CDR2 SMNVEV (reference sequence). V lost 3 bases to trimming and J lost 7 bases, with 9 bases between them. The CDR3 sequence is 13 residues long. CDR3 DNA sequence: TGTGCCAGCAGTTTTGGGCCCCACGGGGAGCTGTTTTTT. Residues: CASSFGPHGELFF.

V gene TRBV5-8 combines with J gene TRBJ2-5, with 9 bases fitting TRBD1. Germline V gene sequence: CDR1 SGHTS, CDR2 YDEGEE. The CDR3 runs to 16 residues. The trim removed 4 bases at V and 2 bases at J, leaving 9 bases unmatched. CDR3 region: CASSTGTGTGQETQYF. The DNA for the CDR3 is TGTGCCAGCAGCACCGGCACCGGGACAGGGCAAGAGACCCAGTACTTC.

J is TRBJ1-5 and V is TRBV28; D is undetermined. V was clipped by 3 bases and J by 5 bases, with 8 bases between them. The germline gives CDR1 MDHEN, CDR2 SYDVKM. The CDR3 is 13 residues long. CDR3 amino acids: CASSLGWDQPQHF. CDR3 sequence (DNA): TGTGCCAGCAGTTTGGGCTGGGATCAGCCCCAGCATTTT. Supplemented by reference TRBV28 and TRBJ1-5, the full variable domain reads DVKVTQSSRYLVKRTGEKVFLECVQDMDHENMFWYRQDPGLGLRLIYFSYDVKMKEKGDIPEGYSVSREKKERFSLILESASTNQTSMYLCASSLGWDQPQHFGDGTRLSIL.

A note on this clone: Germline is not matched at one junction end, which may reflect a read error. The rearrangement uses TRBV7-2 and TRBJ1-2; maybe TRBD1 (6 bases). Germline values: CDR1 SGHTA, CDR2 FQGNSA. The CDR3 contains 13 residues. The CDR3 reads CASSRGGTPTVLF. As DNA, the CDR3 is TGTGCCAGCAGCCGGGGGGGGACACCCACCGTTCTCTTC.

This clone was seen a handful of times. The identical CDR3 is also encoded by other nucleotide sequences in the sample. The chain links TRBV4-1 to TRBJ1-5; unclear D gene. This CDR3 spans 15 amino acids. Germline CDR1 and CDR2: MGHRA and YSYEKL. V was pared by 0 bases and J by 4 bases, with 10 bases between. The CDR3 region is CASSQDRGSNQPQHF. Written as DNA, the CDR3 is TGCGCCAGCAGCCAAGATCGAGGCAGTAATCAGCCCCAGCATTTT.

The rearrangement joins TRBV2 to TRBJ1-1; no clear D gene. Germline V gene sequence: CDR1 SNHLY, CDR2 FYNNEI. The length of the CDR3 is 12 residues. The V end lost 7 bases, the J end lost 3 bases, and 9 bases lay between the germline ends. The CDR3 loop reads CASTEGYTEAFF. The CDR3 DNA reads as TGTGCCAGCACCGAGGGATACACTGAAGCTTTCTTT.